Listed here are 2 T cell receptor beta chains from one sample, sequenced in a study of T cells in Graves' hyperthyroidism and ophthalmopathy (dated by TCRdb to the late 2010s). The receptor library was made with multiplex PCR. The run used an Illumina HiSeq 2000. TCR beta CDR3 regions were amplified from RNA transcripts. For the first round of RT-PCR on the TCR CDR3, the HTBI primer set was used together with the Qiagen OneStep RT-PCR kit. TCRdb reprocessed the public reads (quality trimming at Q25 with fastp, clone calling with MiXCR) and kept in-frame beta chains. Rows are unified per CDR3 protein, each entry keeping the most common DNA and genes. This sample gives more than 250,000 distinct CDR3 sequences in total; nearly 15% of them show up just once. The biggest ten clones account for over 30% of the sample. Material: blood. These receptor sequences come from a woman in her 50s with Graves' hyperthyroidism that later progressed to Graves' ophthalmopathy.

The gene calls are TRBV19 and TRBJ2-5; D possibly corresponds to TRBD2 (5 bases). CDR1 is LNHDA and CDR2 is SQIVND in the germline V gene (reference sequence). V was shortened by 2 bases and J by 6 bases, with 13 bases between the two germline ends. The CDR3 totals 14 residues. Written as DNA, the CDR3 is TGTGCCAGTAGTATACTAGGAGCGGTAAAGACCCAGTACTTC. Its translation: CASSILGAVKTQYF.

The genes are TRBV4-2 and TRBJ2-7, with TRBD2 matching 8 bases. The germline V gene encodes CDR1 LGHNA and CDR2 YNFKEQ. V shed 3 bases and J 5 bases; nucleotides not matched to a gene: 21. CDR3 length: 19 amino acids. The CDR3 bases are TGTGCCAGCAGCCAGCAACCGGGACTAGAGTGGGGCATAGTCCACGAGCAGTACTTC. Translating it yields CASSQQPGLEWGIVHEQYF.